The subject of this entry is one T cell receptor (beta chain). Its target antigen remains unknown. Base qualities are not recorded, but no much larger clone differs from it by a single base. The data originate from a study of beta chain features in type 1 diabetes listed by TCRdb under 2018. General notes on the study: Mean age, gender distribution, total cell number and subset yield did not differ between patients and healthy donors. A total of roughly 110 million sorted cells were examined across all samples, and the number of cells per subset was strongly correlated with RNA yield. Regulatory and stem cell-like memory subsets were isolated from only 8 patients and about 8 healthy donors, whereas naive and central memory subsets came from all 30 or so donors. In the study, TCRB repertoires of sorted circulating CD4+ T cell subsets from recently diagnosed type 1 diabetes patients were compared with those of matched healthy donors.

The High Capacity cDNA Reverse Transcription Kit was used to reverse transcribe all of the isolated RNA, meaning that expressed TCRB transcripts were what got sequenced. Naive, central memory and regulatory T cell samples underwent deep immunoSEQ sequencing, averaging around 3.6 million total reads per sample. Sorted cells were lysed in RLT buffer and RNA was extracted with DNase-treated RNeasy Micro or Mini kits, depending on cell number. Each cell subset was processed separately to prevent cross-contamination, with patient and healthy donor samples processed together. The immunoSEQ multiplex PCR was used to amplify TCRB sequences from cDNA, generating 87-bp fragments that spanned the CDR3 region. Sequencing of the amplicons was performed on the Illumina HiSeq platform. The original methods were these. PCR bias was corrected computationally using synthetic template baselines, and reads within Hamming distance 2 were collapsed, with unmergeable singletons discarded. Reads were aligned to IMGT to assign V, D and J genes, CDR3 length, and insertions or deletions at six rearrangement sites. Within each subset, clonotype counts were normalized to the number of sorted cells before true diversity and Gini coefficients were calculated with the tcR R package. The overlap coefficient, calculated on TCRB nucleotide sequences, was used to quantify repertoire sharing. TCRdb retrieved this table from immuneACCESS and kept in-frame rearrangements only. Not all clones are present; in checked studies, unresolved V genes account for under half, and no reason is known for the remainder. That table supplies the V and J calls and clone size; D and trimming were determined from the DNA. Counted in this sample were roughly 290,000 clones; around 7.8% of them appeared once. Of the sample, more than 0.9% is held by the ten largest clones.

A single peripheral blood draw of around 120 mL on average was collected from each donor into heparinised tubes. A BD FACSAria II was used to sort naive, central memory, regulatory and stem cell-like memory CD4+ T cells with a panel that included CD45RO, CCR7, CD25, CD127, CD95 and CD27. A purity above 95% was achieved for all sorted populations. PBMCs were separated immediately by Lymphoprep density gradient centrifugation and were stained directly, without being cultured. So that batch effects would be minimized, each experiment stained and sorted samples in pairs, pairing one healthy donor with one patient. The study at large found these results: PCR might favor shorter templates, but patient and control samples were amplified and corrected together, so any skew would affect both groups equally. At VDJ recombination sites, type 1 diabetes patients had fewer insertions and more deleted nucleotides, which implies abnormalities in thymic rearrangement. Because cDNA rather than genomic DNA was sequenced, highly expressing activated cells could have been over-represented, although no difference in activation and CD3 levels was found between groups. Naive, central memory and regulatory TCRB repertoires appeared more similar among patients than among healthy donors. Only small numbers of individuals were included in the HLA sub-analyses, which left unresolved whether HLA type had any influence on TCRB rearrangement. A moderate but significant shortening of TCRB CDR3 length was observed in type 1 diabetes patients in all four CD4+ subsets.

Spanning cysteine to phenylalanine, the CDR3 consists of 18 amino acids. Only the CDR3 DNA is retained, 54 bases long and in frame from the first base. V gives up 2 bases and J gives up 4 bases, and the segment between their germline ends measures 22 bases. For CDR1 and CDR2, the germline V gene (reference sequence) lists LNHNV and YYDKDF. The chain is assembled from TRBV15 and TRBJ2-3; the D gene cannot be resolved beyond TRBD1 or TRBD2, each matching 5 bases. The source material was central memory CD4+ T cells from blood. The receptor was isolated from a woman between 18 and 29 years old in good health. The CDR3 in this case is CATSRSSGPRVGPDTQYF. Read as DNA, the sequence is TGTGCCACCAGCAGATCATCGGGACCCCGAGTGGGCCCAGATACGCAGTATTTT.